A single sample gave rise to the 25 T cell receptor beta chains below, sequenced in a study of T cells in Graves' hyperthyroidism and ophthalmopathy (dated by TCRdb to the late 2010s). Library generation was performed with multiplex PCR. Sequenced on an Illumina HiSeq 2000. Amplification of TCR beta CDR3 regions was carried out from RNA transcripts. For the first round of RT-PCR on the TCR CDR3, the HTBI primer set was used together with the Qiagen OneStep RT-PCR kit. In-frame beta chains were kept once TCRdb had trimmed the public reads at Q25 with fastp and called clones with MiXCR. Entries that share a CDR3 protein sequence are merged under the most common genes and DNA. Within this sample are some 500,000 distinct CDR3 sequences, with around 15% of them counted one time only. The ten largest make up 25% to 35% of the sample. The sequenced sample was blood. These receptors were taken from a woman in her twenties or thirties with Graves' ophthalmopathy.

This clonotype was picked up many times. The chain has TRBV6-2 or TRBV6-3 and TRBJ2-7; D is undetermined. The CDR3 runs to 12 residues. Per germline, CDR1 MNHEY and CDR2 SVGEGT. V was shortened by 4 bases and J by 1 base, with 5 bases between the two germline ends. CDR3: CASSSRSYEQYF. CDR3 bases: TGTGCCAGCAGTTCGCGGTCCTACGAGCAGTACTTC.

This clonotype came up a few times. The chain has TRBV7-6 and TRBJ2-7; D is ambiguous. Deletions cut 2 bases from V and 2 bases from J, with 10 bases between. Germline V lookup: CDR1 SGHVS, CDR2 FNYEAQ. This CDR3 is 14 amino acids long. CDR3 loop: CASSLIEQTYEQYF. CDR3 bases: TGTGCCAGCAGCTTAATCGAACAGACCTACGAGCAGTACTTC.

This clonotype was picked up many times. V is TRBV3-1 and J is TRBJ1-1; a possible D gene is TRBD1 (5 bases). Germline V lookup: CDR1 LGHDT, CDR2 YNNKEL (reference sequence). The CDR3 has 17 residues. Trimming stripped 0 bases from V and 1 base from J, with 15 bases between. CDR3 sequence: CASSQDFRRGGNTEAFF. CDR3 in DNA: TGTGCCAGCAGCCAAGATTTTAGGAGGGGAGGGAACACTGAAGCTTTCTTT.

Ten or more counts support this clonotype. The genes are TRBV7-2 and TRBJ2-7; D unresolved. The CDR3 has 12 residues. The V gene's germline CDR1 is SGHTA and CDR2 FQGNSA. Trimming pared 2 bases from V and 7 bases from J, leaving 9 bases between. CDR3 amino acids: CASSLSKDEQYF. In DNA, the CDR3 is TGTGCCAGCAGCTTATCTAAGGATGAGCAGTACTTC.

This clonotype was seen many times. The chain is built from TRBV28 and TRBJ1-5, with D maybe TRBD1 (5 bases). The V end lost 6 bases, the J end lost 6 bases, and 12 bases lay between the germline ends. The CDR3 loop spans 13 amino acids. Germline lookup yields CDR1 MDHEN and CDR2 SYDVKM. Here the CDR3 reads CASRSTVPQPQHF. The CDR3 region has the DNA TGTGCCAGCAGGTCGACAGTTCCTCAGCCCCAGCATTTT.

This clonotype was observed many times. V and J are TRBV29-1 and TRBJ1-1; TRBD1 might be the D (6 bases). The germline V gene encodes CDR1 SQVTM and CDR2 ANQGSEA. The CDR3 has 13 residues. With 4 bases removed from V and 2 bases from J, the gap between germline ends came to 11 bases. The DNA of the CDR3 is TGCAGCGTTGTCCCGGACAGAAACACTGAAGCTTTCTTT. It translates to CSVVPDRNTEAFF.

The chain employs TRBV7-9 and TRBJ1-3; D is undetermined. The CDR3 consists of 11 residues. Deletions cut 3 bases from V and 7 bases from J, with 4 bases between. CDR1 is SEHNR and CDR2 is FQNEAQ in the germline V gene (reference sequence). CDR3 protein: CASSFSNTIYF. CDR3 nucleotides: TGTGCCAGCAGCTTCTCGAACACCATATATTTT.

This clonotype was seen repeatedly, ten times or more. This chain connects TRBV10-3 to TRBJ2-4; D not resolved. The germline V gene has CDR1 ENHRY and CDR2 SYGVKD. The CDR3 is made up of 13 amino acids. V lost 6 bases, J lost 3 bases, and 9 bases lay in between. The CDR3 nucleotides are TGTGCCATCAGGAATGTTGGCAAAAACATTCAGTACTTC. The encoded protein is CAIRNVGKNIQYF.

This clonotype was found a few times. The CDR3 protein is CASSLPQLAPDEAFF. The CDR3 DNA is TGTGCCAGCAGTTTGCCCCAACTGGCCCCCGATGAAGCTTTCTTT. The J gene is TRBJ1-1, the V gene TRBV6-2 or TRBV6-3; D ambiguous. The CDR3 covers 15 residues. Deletions cut 4 bases from V and 7 bases from J, with 19 bases between. Germline V gives CDR1 MNHEY, CDR2 SVGEGT.

This clonotype was counted ten times or more. The chain employs TRBV7-8 and TRBJ2-2; no reliable D call. The V end lost 2 bases, the J end lost 0 bases, and 7 bases lay between the germline ends. The CDR3 loop spans 15 amino acids. Germline CDR1 SGHVS, CDR2 FQNEAQ. CDR3 sequence reads: CASSLMVTNTGELFF. DNA of the CDR3: TGTGCCAGCAGCTTAATGGTCACGAACACCGGGGAGCTGTTTTTT.

This clonotype appeared many times. This rearrangement joins TRBV5-5 to TRBJ1-5, with 10 positions matching TRBD1. The CDR3 totals 16 residues. Trimming removed 0 bases from V and 4 bases from J; junction bases left unmatched: 4. Germline values: CDR1 SGHKS, CDR2 YYEKEE (reference sequence). DNA for the CDR3: TGTGCCAGCAGCTTGGCCGGGGGACAGGGGAATCAGCCCCAGCATTTT. This codes for CASSLAGGQGNQPQHF.

On this clonotype itself: This clone may be a read error of a much larger clone one base away. The chain has TRBV11-2 and TRBJ2-1; D is unresolved. The CDR3 contains 15 residues. V shed 5 bases and J shed 2 bases, with 13 bases lying between them. CDR1 is SGHAT, CDR2 FQNNGV, per germline. This chain's CDR3 is CASSPHGNPYNEQFF. DNA for the CDR3: TGTGCCAGCAGCCCACACGGTAACCCCTACAATGAGCAGTTCTTC.

The chain has TRBV11-2 and TRBJ2-2, with 7 bases aligning to TRBD2. The ends lost 3 bases at V and 1 base at J; junction bases unmatched: 8. Looked up from germline, CDR1 is SGHAT and CDR2 is FQNNGV. The CDR3 has 17 amino acids. CDR3 sequence reads: CASSLDPTSRNTGELFF. CDR3 sequence (DNA): TGTGCCAGCAGCTTGGACCCGACTAGCCGGAACACCGGGGAGCTGTTTTTT.

This chain connects TRBV6-2 or TRBV6-3 to TRBJ1-4; 7 bases fit TRBD1. Germline V gives CDR1 MNHEY, CDR2 SVGEGT. The CDR3 sequence is 14 residues long. Trimming removed 4 bases from V and 10 bases from J; junction bases left unmatched: 9. Here the CDR3 DNA reads TGTGCCAGCAGTTGGAGACGACAGGGTGGAAAACTGTTTTTT. Encoded protein: CASSWRRQGGKLFF.

CDR3 DNA sequence: TGTGCCAGCAGCGCACGGGACGTGGGAATGAAGTGGGCTAACTATGGCTACACCTTC. It codes for CASSARDVGMKWANYGYTF. The gene calls are TRBV7-9 and TRBJ1-2; TRBD1 might be the D (5 bases). The CDR3 sequence is 19 residues long. The V gene lost 5 bases and the J gene lost 0 bases, with 25 bases spanning the gap. Looked up from germline, CDR1 is SEHNR and CDR2 is FQNEAQ (reference sequence).

This clonotype showed up just once. The rearrangement joins TRBV6-2 or TRBV6-3 to TRBJ2-3; 8 nucleotides line up with TRBD1. Germline V gene sequence: CDR1 MNHEY, CDR2 SVGEGT. V gave up 5 bases and J gave up 2 bases; unmatched junction bases: 6. The CDR3 runs to 15 residues. The CDR3 sequence is CASSHTGGSTDTQYF. The CDR3 DNA sequence: TGTGCCAGCAGTCACACAGGGGGGTCCACAGATACGCAGTATTTT.

This clonotype was seen many times. The rearrangement links TRBV30 to TRBJ2-7, with D uncertain. The CDR3 is made up of 12 amino acids. The germline V and J ends were trimmed by 3 bases and 4 bases, with 10 bases remaining between them. Germline lookup yields CDR1 GTSNPN and CDR2 SVGIG (reference sequence). The CDR3 coding sequence is TGTGCCTGGAGGGGTCCGCCATACGAGCAGTACTTC. Translation gives CAWRGPPYEQYF. The whole variable domain, filled in from reference TRBV30 and TRBJ2-7, reads SQTIHQWPATLVQPVGSPLSLECTVEGTSNPNLYWYRQAAGRGLQLLFYSVGIGQISSEVPQNLSASRPQDRQFILSSKKLLLSDSGFYLCAWRGPPYEQYFGPGTRLTVT.

This clonotype was observed at least ten times. The chain is built from TRBV5-6 and TRBJ1-1; no clear D gene. CDR3 size: 13 residues. The V gene's germline CDR1 is SGHDT and CDR2 YYEEEE. Trimming removed 2 bases from V and 1 base from J, with 6 bases in between. CDR3 amino acids: CASSLKPNTEAFF. DNA of the CDR3: TGTGCCAGCAGCTTAAAGCCGAACACTGAAGCTTTCTTT. Based on the CDR3 plus reference TRBV5-6 and TRBJ1-1, the full variable domain is DAGVTQSPTHLIKTRGQQVTLRCSPKSGHDTVSWYQQALGQGPQFIFQYYEEEERQRGNFPDRFSGHQFPNYSSELNVNALLLGDSALYLCASSLKPNTEAFFGQGTRLTVV.

This clonotype was seen more than once but under ten times. V gene TRBV20-1 combines with J gene TRBJ2-1; weak D call: TRBD2 (5 bases). Trimming removed 1 base from V and 10 bases from J, with 8 bases in between. The germline V gene encodes CDR1 DFQATT and CDR2 SNEGSKA (reference sequence). This CDR3 has 11 amino acids. In nucleotides, the CDR3 is TGCAGTGCTAGAGTTCCGGGGGAGCAGTTCTTC. Protein sequence: CSARVPGEQFF.

This clonotype has at least ten counts. The chain links TRBV7-2 to TRBJ2-1, with 11 bases that match TRBD2. Losses at the gene ends were 7 bases for V and 0 bases for J; bases not matched to a gene: 2. Germline V gene data show CDR1 as SGHTA and CDR2 as FQGNSA. This CDR3 has 15 residues. This CDR3 reads CASTTSGSSYNEQFF. DNA of the CDR3: TGTGCCAGCACCACTAGCGGGAGCTCCTACAATGAGCAGTTCTTC.

The table lists this clonotype with many counts. The V call is TRBV7-3, the J call TRBJ2-1; 9 bases are a match to TRBD2. CDR1 and CDR2 (germline): SGHTA, FQGTGA. J gave up 0 bases and V 5 bases, and 8 bases lay outside the gene matches. There are 17 residues in the CDR3. The CDR3 bases are TGTGCCAGCAGCCTAGCGGGACCCTCCAACTCCTACAATGAGCAGTTCTTC. Protein: CASSLAGPSNSYNEQFF.

This clonotype was observed a handful of times. The chain carries TRBV6-1 and TRBJ1-6; possible D gene TRBD1, 5 bases. From germline, CDR1 is MNHNS and CDR2 SASEGT. V was shortened by 5 bases and J by 7 bases, with 15 bases between the two germline ends. The length of the CDR3 is 15 residues. The DNA for the CDR3 is TGTGCCAGCAGTCAGCCGGGGACGGCAAATTCACCCCTCCACTTT. It translates to CASSQPGTANSPLHF.

This clonotype was found many times. The J gene is TRBJ1-5, the V gene TRBV30; 10 bases are shared with TRBD1. Trimming took 8 bases from V and 4 from J; bases not matched to a gene: 2. The CDR3 consists of 12 residues. CDR1 is GTSNPN, CDR2 SVGIG, per germline (reference sequence). CDR3 amino acids: CAMGQGNQPQHF. In nucleotides, the CDR3 is TGTGCCATGGGACAGGGGAATCAGCCCCAGCATTTT.

This clonotype was seen repeatedly, ten times or more. This chain connects TRBV5-1 to TRBJ2-7; maybe TRBD1 (6 bases). The V end lost 3 bases, the J end lost 4 bases, and 8 bases lay between the germline ends. This CDR3 contains 12 residues. CDR1 and CDR2 from the germline V gene are SGHRS and YFSETQ. DNA of the CDR3: TGCGCCAGCAGCTCAGGACAGTACGAGCAGTACTTC. Translated: CASSSGQYEQYF.

This clonotype has ten or more counts. The V gene is TRBV20-1, the J gene TRBJ1-1; D remains unclear. The germline CDR1 and CDR2 sequences are DFQATT and SNEGSKA (reference sequence). This CDR3 region has 13 residues. V was shortened by 5 bases and J by 1 base, with 11 bases between the two germline ends. This chain's CDR3 is CSALDGRNTEAFF. CDR3 nucleotides: TGCAGTGCTCTGGACGGACGGAACACTGAAGCTTTCTTT.